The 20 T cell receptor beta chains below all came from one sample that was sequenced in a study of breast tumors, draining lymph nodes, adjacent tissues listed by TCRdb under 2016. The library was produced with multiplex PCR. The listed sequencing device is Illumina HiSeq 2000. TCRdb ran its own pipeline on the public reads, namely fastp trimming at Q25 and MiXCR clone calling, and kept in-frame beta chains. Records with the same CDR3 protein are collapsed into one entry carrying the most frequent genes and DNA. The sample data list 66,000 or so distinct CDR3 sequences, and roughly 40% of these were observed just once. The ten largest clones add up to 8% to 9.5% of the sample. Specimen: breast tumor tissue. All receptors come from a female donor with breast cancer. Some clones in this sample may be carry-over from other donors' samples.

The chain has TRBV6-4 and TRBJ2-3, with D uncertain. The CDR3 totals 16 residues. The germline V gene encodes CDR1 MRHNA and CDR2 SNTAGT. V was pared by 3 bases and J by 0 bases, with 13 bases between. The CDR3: CASSEGRTTSTDTQYF. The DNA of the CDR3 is TGTGCCAGCAGTGAAGGAAGAACCACTAGCACAGATACGCAGTATTTT.

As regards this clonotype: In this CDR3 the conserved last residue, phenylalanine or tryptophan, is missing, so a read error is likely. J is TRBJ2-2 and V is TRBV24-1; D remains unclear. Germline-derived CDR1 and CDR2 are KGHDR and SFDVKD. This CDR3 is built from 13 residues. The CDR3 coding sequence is TGCGCCAGCAGTTTAACTTTCACCGGGGAGCTGTTTTCT. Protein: CASSLTFTGELFS.

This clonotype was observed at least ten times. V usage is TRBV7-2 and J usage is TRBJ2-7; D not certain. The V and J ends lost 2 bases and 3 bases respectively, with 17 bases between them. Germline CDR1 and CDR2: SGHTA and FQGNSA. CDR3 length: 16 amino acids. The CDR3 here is CASSLLSTALDYEQYF. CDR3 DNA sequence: TGTGCCAGCAGCTTACTCTCGACTGCCTTAGACTACGAGCAGTACTTC.

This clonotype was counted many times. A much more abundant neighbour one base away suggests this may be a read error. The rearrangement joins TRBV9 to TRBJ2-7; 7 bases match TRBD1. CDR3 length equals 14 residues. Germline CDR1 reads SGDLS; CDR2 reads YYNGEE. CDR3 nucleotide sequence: TGTGCCAGCAGCGTAGGAGACAGGGATTACGAGCAGTCCTTC. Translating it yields CASSVGDRDYEQSF.

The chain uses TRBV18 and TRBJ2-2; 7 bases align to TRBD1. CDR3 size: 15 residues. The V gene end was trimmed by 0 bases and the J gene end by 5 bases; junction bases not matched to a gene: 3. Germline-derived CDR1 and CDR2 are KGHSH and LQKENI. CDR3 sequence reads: CASSPPSQGTGELFF. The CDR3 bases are TGTGCCAGCTCACCACCATCACAGGGGACCGGGGAGCTGTTTTTT.

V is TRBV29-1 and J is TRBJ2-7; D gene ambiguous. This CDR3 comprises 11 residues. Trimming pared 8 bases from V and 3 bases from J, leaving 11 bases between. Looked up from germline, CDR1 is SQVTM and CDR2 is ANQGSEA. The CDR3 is CSSLTSYEQYF. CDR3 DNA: TGCAGCAGCCTGACAAGCTACGAGCAGTACTTC.

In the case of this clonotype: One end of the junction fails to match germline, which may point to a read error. The DNA of the CDR3 is TGCGCCAGCGGCCAGGACCAAAACACCATATACTTT. Its translation is CASGQDQNTIYF. This chain uses TRBV5-1 with TRBJ1-3; D gene ambiguous. Germline CDR1 reads SGHRS; CDR2 reads YFSETQ. The CDR3 runs to 12 residues.

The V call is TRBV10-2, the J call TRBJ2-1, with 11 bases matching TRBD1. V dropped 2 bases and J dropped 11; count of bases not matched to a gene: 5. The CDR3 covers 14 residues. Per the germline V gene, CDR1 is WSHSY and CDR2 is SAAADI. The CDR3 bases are TGCGCCAGCAGTGAGGGACAGGGGGCTTGGAAGCAGTTCTTC. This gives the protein CASSEGQGAWKQFF.

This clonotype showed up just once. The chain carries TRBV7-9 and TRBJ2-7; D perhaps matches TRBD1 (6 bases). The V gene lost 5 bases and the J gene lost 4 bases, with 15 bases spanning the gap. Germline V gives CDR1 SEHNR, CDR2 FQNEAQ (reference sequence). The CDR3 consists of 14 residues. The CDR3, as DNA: TGTGCCAGCAGCAACCGGGGCAGGGGATACGAGCAGTACTTC. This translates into CASSNRGRGYEQYF.

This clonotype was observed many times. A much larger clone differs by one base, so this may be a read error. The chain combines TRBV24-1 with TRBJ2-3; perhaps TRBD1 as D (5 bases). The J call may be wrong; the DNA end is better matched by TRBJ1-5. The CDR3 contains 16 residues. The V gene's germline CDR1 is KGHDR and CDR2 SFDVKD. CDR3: CATSDPRKRGTDTQHF. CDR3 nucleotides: TGTGCCACCAGTGATCCTCGTAAGCGGGGCACAGATACGCAGCATTTT.

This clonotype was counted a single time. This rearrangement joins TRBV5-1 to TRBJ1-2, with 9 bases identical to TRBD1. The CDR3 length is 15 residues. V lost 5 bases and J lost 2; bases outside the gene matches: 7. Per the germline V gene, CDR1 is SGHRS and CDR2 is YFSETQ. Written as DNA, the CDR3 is TGCGCCAGCAGGCCCGGGACAGGGCCCAACTATGGCTACACCTTC. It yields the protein CASRPGTGPNYGYTF.

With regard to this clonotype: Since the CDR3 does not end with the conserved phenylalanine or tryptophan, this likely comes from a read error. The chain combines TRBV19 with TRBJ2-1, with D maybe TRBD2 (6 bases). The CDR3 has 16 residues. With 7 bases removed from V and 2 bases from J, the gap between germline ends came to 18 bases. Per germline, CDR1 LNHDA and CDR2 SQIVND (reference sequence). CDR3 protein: CASIPVGGDPYNEQFS. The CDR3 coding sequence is TGTGCCAGTATTCCTGTGGGCGGGGATCCCTACAATGAGCAGTTCTCC.

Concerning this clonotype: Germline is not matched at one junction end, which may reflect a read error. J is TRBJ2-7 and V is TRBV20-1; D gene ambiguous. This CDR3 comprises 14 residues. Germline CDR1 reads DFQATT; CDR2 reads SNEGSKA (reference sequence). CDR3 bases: TGCAGTGCTAGAGTTTCCAGGTCCTCCTCCGAGCAGTACTTC. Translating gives CSARVSRSSSEQYF.

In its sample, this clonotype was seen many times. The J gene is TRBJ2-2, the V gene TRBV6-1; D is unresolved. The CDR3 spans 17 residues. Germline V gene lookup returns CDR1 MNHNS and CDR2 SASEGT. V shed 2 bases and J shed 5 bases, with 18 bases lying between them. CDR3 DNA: TGTGCCAGCAGTGAAAGGGTTTGGCTAGTCAGGACCGGGGAGCTGTTTTTT. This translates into CASSERVWLVRTGELFF.

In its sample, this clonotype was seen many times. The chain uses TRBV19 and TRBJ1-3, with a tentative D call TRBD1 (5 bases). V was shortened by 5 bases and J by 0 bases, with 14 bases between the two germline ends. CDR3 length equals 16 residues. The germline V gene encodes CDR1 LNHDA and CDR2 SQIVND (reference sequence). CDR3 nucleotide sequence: TGTGCCAGTAGTCAAAGGGACGGCAACTCTGGAAACACCATATATTTT. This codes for CASSQRDGNSGNTIYF.

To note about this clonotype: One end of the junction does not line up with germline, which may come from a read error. The CDR3 region has the DNA TGTGCCAGCAGTGTAGGAAACAGGGTCCCCTACGAGCCGTACTTC. This gives the protein CASSVGNRVPYEPYF. The rearrangement links TRBV9 to TRBJ2-7; possible D gene TRBD1, 6 bases. The V gene's germline CDR1 is SGDLS and CDR2 YYNGEE. This CDR3 region has 15 residues.

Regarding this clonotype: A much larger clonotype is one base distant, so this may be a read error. The CDR3 region is CASRPTSGVQFF. The CDR3 DNA follows: TGTGCCAGCAGGCCGACTAGCGGGGTGCAGTTCTTC. The V gene is TRBV6-5, the J gene TRBJ2-1; 11 bases are shared with TRBD2. Germline CDR1 and CDR2: MNHEY and SVGAGI. V was pared by 6 bases and J by 12 bases, with 4 bases of the junction left unmatched. CDR3 length: 12 residues.

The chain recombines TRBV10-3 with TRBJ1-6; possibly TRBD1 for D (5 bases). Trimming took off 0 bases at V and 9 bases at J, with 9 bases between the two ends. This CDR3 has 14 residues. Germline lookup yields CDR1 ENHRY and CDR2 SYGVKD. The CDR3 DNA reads TGTGCCATCAGTGAGTCAATTGGGGCTTCACCCCTCCACTTT. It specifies CAISESIGASPLHF.

The CDR3 DNA is TGCAGAGCAAGCGGGACTAGGTACGAGCAGTACTTC. Protein product: CRASGTRYEQYF. The V and J genes are TRBV20-1 and TRBJ2-7, with TRBD2 identical over 8 bases. The CDR3 runs 12 residues. Germline CDR1 reads DFQATT; CDR2 reads SNEGSKA (reference sequence).

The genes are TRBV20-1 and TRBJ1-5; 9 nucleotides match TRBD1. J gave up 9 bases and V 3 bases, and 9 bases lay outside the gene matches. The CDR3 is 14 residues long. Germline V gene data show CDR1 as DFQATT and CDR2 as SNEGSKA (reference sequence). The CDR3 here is CSASQPTGGPPQHF. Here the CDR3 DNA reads TGCAGTGCTAGTCAGCCGACAGGGGGTCCGCCCCAGCATTTT.